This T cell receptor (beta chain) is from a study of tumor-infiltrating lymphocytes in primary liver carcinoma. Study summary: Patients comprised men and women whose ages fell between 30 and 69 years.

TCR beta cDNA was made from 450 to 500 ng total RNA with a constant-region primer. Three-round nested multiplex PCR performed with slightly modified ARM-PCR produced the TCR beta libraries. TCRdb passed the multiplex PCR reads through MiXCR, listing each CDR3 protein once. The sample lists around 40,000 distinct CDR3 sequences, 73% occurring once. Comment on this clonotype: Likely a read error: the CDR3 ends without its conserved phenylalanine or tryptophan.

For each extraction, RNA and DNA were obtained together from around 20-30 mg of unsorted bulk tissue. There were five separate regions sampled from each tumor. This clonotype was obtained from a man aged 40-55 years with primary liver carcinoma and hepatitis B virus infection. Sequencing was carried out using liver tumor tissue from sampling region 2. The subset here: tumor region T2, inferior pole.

CDR3 amino acids: CTSSYEVPFEQYI. CDR3 sequence (DNA): TGTACAAGCAGTTACGAGGTACCCTTCGAGCAGTACATC. The rearrangement links TRBV6-2 or TRBV6-3 to TRBJ2-7; D not resolved. The CDR3 covers 13 residues. Germline CDR1 is MNHEY and CDR2 is SVGEGT.